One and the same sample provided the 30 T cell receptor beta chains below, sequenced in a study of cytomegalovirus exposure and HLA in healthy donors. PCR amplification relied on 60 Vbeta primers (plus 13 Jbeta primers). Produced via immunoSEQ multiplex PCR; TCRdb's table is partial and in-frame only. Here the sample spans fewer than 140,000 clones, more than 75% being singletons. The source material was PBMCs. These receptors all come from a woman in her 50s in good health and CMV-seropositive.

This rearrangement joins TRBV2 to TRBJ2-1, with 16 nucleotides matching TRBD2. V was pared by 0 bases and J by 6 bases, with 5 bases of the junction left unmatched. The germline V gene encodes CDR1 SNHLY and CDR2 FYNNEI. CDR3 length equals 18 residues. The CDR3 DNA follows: TGTGCCAGCAGTGAAGCGGGGACTAGCGGGGGGGCTCGCAATGAGCAGTTCTTC. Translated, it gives CASSEAGTSGGARNEQFF.

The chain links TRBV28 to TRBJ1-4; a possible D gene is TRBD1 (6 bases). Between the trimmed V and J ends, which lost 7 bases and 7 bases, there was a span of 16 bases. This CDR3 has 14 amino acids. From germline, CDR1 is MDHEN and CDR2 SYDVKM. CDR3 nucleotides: TGTGCCAGCACCGACGGGGGGCCAGCTGAAAAACTGTTTTTT. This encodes CASTDGGPAEKLFF.

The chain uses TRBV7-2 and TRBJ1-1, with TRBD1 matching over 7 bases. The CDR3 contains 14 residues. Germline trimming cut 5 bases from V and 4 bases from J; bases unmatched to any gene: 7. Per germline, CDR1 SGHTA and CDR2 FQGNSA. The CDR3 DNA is TGTGCCAGCAGCCGAATTAGGGACAGCACTGAAGCTTTCTTT. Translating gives CASSRIRDSTEAFF. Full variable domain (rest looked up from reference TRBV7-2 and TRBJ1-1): GAGVSQSPSNKVTEKGKDVELRCDPISGHTALYWYRQSLGQGLEFLIYFQGNSAPDKSGLPSDRFSAERTGGSVSTLTIQRTQQEDSAVYLCASSRIRDSTEAFFGQGTRLTVV.

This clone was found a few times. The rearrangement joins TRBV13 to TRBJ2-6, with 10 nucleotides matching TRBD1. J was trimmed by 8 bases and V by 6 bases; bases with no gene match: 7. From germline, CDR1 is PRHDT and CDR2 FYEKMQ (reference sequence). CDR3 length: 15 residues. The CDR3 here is CASSLGGQGTNVLTF. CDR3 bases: TGTGCCAGCAGTCTCGGGGGACAGGGGACCAACGTCCTGACTTTC.

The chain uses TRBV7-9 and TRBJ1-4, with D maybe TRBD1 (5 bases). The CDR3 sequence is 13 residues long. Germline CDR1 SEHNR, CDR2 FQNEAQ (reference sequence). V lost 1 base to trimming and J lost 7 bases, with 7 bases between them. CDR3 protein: CASSLETGEKLFF. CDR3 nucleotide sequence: TGTGCCAGCAGCTTAGAAACAGGTGAAAAACTGTTTTTT.

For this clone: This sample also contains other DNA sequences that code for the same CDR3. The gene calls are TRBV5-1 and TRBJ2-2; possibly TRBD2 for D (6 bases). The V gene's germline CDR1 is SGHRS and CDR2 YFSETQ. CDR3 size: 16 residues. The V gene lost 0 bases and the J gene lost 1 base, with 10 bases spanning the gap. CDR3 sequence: CASSLAIAENTGELFF. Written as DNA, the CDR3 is TGCGCCAGCAGCTTGGCCATAGCGGAGAACACCGGGGAGCTGTTTTTT.

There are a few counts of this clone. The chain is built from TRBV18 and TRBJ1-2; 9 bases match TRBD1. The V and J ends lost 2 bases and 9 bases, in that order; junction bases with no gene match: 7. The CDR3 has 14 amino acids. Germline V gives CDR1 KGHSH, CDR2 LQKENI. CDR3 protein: CASSPGTGSMRYTF. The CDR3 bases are TGTGCCAGCTCACCAGGGACAGGGTCTATGCGCTACACCTTC.

The CDR3 here is CASLAGRGYGYTF. The CDR3 DNA reads TGTGCCAGCTTGGCGGGGAGGGGTTATGGCTACACCTTC. The rearrangement joins TRBV6-1 to TRBJ1-2, with D perhaps matching TRBD1 (5 bases). V shed 8 bases and J shed 5 bases, with 15 bases lying between them. CDR3 length equals 13 residues. Germline CDR1 reads MNHNS; CDR2 reads SASEGT.

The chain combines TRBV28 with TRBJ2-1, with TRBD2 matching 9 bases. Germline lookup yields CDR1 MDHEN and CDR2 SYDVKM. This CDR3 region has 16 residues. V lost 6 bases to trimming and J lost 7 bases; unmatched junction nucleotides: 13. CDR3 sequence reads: CASSLMGRGGRNEQFF. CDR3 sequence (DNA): TGTGCCAGCAGCCTTATGGGGCGGGGGGGCCGGAATGAGCAGTTCTTC.

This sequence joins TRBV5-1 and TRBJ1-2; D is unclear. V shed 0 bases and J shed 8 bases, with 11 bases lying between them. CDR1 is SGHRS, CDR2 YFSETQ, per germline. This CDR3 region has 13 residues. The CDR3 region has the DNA TGCGCCAGCAGCTTGGACGGCGGCGGAGGCTACACCTTC. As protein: CASSLDGGGGYTF.

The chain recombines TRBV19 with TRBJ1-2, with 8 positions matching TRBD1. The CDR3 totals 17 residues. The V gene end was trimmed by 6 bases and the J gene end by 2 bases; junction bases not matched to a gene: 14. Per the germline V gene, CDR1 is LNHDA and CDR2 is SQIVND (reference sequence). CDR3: CASRITNSDRENYGYTF. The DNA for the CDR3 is TGTGCCAGTAGGATCACAAACTCGGACAGGGAGAACTATGGCTACACCTTC.

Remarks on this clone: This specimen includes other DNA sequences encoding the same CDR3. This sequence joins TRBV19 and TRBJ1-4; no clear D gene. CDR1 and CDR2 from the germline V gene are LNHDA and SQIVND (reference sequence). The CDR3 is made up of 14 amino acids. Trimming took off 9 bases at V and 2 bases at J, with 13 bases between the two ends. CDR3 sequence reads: CARQRTGTNEKLFF. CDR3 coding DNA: TGTGCCAGACAGCGGACGGGGACTAATGAAAAACTGTTTTTT.

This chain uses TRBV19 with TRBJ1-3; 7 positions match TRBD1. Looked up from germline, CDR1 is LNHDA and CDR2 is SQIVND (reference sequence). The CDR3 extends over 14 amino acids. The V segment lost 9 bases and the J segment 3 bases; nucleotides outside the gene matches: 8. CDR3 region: CASADRAVGNTIYF. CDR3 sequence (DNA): TGTGCCAGCGCAGACAGGGCTGTTGGAAACACCATATATTTT.

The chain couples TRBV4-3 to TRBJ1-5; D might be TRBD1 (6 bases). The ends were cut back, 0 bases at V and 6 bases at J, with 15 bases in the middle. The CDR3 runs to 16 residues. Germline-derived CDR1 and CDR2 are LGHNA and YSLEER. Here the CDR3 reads CASSQDRRGGGQPQHF. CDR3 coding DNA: TGCGCCAGCAGCCAAGATCGGCGGGGGGGCGGTCAGCCCCAGCATTTT.

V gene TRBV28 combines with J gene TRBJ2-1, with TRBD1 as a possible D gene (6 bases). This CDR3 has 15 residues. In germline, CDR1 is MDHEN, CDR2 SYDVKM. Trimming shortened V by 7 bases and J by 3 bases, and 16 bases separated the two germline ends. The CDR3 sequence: CASNLGTTSYNEQFF. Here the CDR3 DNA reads TGTGCCAGCAATCTCGGGACAACGAGCTACAATGAGCAGTTCTTC.

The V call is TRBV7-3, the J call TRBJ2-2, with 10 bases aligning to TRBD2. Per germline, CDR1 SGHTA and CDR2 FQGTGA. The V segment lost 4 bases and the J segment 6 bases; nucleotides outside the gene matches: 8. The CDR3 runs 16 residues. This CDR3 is CASSSSSGGTPGELFF. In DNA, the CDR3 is TGTGCCAGCAGCTCCTCTAGCGGGGGCACGCCCGGGGAGCTGTTTTTT.

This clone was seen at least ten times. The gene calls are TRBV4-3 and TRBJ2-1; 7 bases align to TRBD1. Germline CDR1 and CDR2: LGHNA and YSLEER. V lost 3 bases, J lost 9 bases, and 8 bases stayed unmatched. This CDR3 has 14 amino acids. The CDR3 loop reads CASSQTRGFGEQFF. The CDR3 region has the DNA TGCGCCAGCAGCCAGACCAGGGGGTTTGGTGAGCAGTTCTTC.

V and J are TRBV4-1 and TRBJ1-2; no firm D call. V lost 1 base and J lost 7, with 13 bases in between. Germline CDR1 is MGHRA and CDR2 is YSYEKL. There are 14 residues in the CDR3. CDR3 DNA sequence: TGCGCCAGCAGCCAAGCGGTCTCGAGGGCTGGCTACACCTTC. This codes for CASSQAVSRAGYTF.

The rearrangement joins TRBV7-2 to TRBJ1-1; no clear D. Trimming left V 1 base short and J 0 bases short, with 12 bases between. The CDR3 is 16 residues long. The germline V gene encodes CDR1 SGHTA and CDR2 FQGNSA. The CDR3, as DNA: TGTGCCAGCAGCTTAGTGTTGTTAGATTTGAACACTGAAGCTTTCTTT. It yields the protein CASSLVLLDLNTEAFF.

The CDR3 region has the DNA TGTGCCAGCCATCAGGGGGACAGGGGATACGAGCAGTACTTC. This encodes CASHQGDRGYEQYF. The chain recombines TRBV6-1 with TRBJ2-7; 10 bases align to TRBD1. There are 14 residues in the CDR3. Germline V gene data show CDR1 as MNHNS and CDR2 as SASEGT. The V gene end was trimmed by 8 bases and the J gene end by 4 bases; junction bases not matched to a gene: 8.

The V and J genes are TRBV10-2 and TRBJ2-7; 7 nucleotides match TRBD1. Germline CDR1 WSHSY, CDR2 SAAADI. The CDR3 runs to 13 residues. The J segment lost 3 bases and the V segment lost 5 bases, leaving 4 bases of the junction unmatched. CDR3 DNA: TGCGCCAGCAGTCACCAGGGGGTCTACGAGCAGTACTTC. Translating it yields CASSHQGVYEQYF.

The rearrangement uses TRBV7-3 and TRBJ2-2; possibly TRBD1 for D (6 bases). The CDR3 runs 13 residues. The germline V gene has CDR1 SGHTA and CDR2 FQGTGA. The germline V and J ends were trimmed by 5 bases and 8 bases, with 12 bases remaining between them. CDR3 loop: CASSVYREGELFF. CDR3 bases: TGTGCCAGCAGCGTTTACAGGGAAGGGGAGCTGTTTTTT.

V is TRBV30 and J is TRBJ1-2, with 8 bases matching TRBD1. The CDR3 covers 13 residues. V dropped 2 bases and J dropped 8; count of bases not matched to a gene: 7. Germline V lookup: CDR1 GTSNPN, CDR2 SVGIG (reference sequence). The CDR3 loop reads CAWSRDRPRGYTF. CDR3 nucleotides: TGTGCCTGGAGTAGGGACAGGCCCAGAGGCTACACCTTC.

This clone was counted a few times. The CDR3 protein is CASSDGTVGNEKLFF. DNA of the CDR3: TGTGCCAGCAGTGACGGGACAGTGGGTAATGAAAAACTGTTTTTT. The chain uses TRBV6-1 and TRBJ1-4; 7 bases are a match to TRBD1. The germline CDR1 and CDR2 sequences are MNHNS and SASEGT. The CDR3 is made up of 15 amino acids. V was clipped by 3 bases and J by 4 bases; unmatched bases: 5.

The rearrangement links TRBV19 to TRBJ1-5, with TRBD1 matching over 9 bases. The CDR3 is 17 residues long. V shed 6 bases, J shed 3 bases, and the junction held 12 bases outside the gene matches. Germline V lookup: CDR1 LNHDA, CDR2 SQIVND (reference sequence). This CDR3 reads CASSVAADRGYNQPQHF. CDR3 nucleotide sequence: TGTGCCAGTAGCGTAGCCGCTGACAGGGGGTACAATCAGCCCCAGCATTTT.

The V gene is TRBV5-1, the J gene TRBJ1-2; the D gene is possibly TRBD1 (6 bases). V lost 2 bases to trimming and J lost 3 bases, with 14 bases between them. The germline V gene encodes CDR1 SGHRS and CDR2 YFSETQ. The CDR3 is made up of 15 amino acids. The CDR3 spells CASSLNTGSDYGYTF. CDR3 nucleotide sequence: TGCGCCAGCAGCTTAAACACAGGGTCCGACTATGGCTACACCTTC.

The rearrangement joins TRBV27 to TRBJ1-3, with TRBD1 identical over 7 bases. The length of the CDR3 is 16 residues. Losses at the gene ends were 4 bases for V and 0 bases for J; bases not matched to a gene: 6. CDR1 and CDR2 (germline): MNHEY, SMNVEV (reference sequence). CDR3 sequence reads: CASSSRTGNSGNTIYF. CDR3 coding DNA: TGTGCCAGCAGTTCCCGGACAGGAAACTCTGGAAACACCATATATTTT.

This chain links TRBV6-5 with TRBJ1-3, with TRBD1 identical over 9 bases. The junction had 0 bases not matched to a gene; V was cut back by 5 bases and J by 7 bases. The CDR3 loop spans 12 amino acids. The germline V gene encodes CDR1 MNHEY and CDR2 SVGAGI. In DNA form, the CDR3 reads TGTGCCAGCAGTGACAGGGGGAACACCATATATTTT. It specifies CASSDRGNTIYF.

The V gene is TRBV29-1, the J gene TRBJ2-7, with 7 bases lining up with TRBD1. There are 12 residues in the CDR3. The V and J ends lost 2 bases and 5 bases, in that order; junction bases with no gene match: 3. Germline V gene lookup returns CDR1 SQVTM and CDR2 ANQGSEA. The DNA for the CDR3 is TGCAGCGTTGAAAGGGGGCCCCACGAGCAGTACTTC. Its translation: CSVERGPHEQYF.

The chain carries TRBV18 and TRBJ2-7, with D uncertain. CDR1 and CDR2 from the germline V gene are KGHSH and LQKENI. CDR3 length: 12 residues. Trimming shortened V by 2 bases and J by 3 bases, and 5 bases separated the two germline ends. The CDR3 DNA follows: TGTGCCAGCTCACCATCAGTCTACGAGCAGTACTTC. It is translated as CASSPSVYEQYF.